This T cell receptor beta chain derives from a study of radiotherapy plus CTLA-4 blockade in lung cancer. Study background: Of the patients, under 20% showed objective responses and roughly 31% attained disease control. Study results and limitations: Tumor-derived TCR clones expanded in blood after radiotherapy plus ipilimumab. Interferon-beta, together with early blood T cell clone dynamics, reportedly best predicted response.

Germline CDR1 is SGHRS and CDR2 is YFSETQ. CDR3 length: 14 residues. J gave up 1 base and V 1 base, and 1 base lay outside the gene matches. Turning to this clone: Its target is unknown.

The method was immunoSEQ multiplex PCR; TCRdb's version includes in-frame clones alone and lacks a portion of them. The sample lists about 80,000 clones; around 76% were seen once. The sample here was peripheral blood, taken from a patient treated with radiotherapy plus ipilimumab. The sequence was obtained from a human donor with non-small cell lung cancer whose response to radiotherapy plus ipilimumab could not be evaluated. Some clones in this sample may be carry-over from other donors' samples. The chain uses TRBV5-1 and TRBJ2-7; 8 positions match TRBD2. CDR3 sequence: CASSLSSGSYEQYF. CDR3 nucleotides: TGCGCCAGCAGCTTGTCTAGCGGGTCCTACGAGCAGTACTTC.